This T cell receptor (beta chain) stems from a study of identical twins. Template switching (which added a universal primer site) was used, and cDNA carried unique molecular identifiers. TCRdb re-derived calls from the 5' RACE reads in MiXCR, one entry per CDR3 protein. The profile shows about 1.7 million distinct CDR3 sequences, around 29% of them singletons. The CDR3 spans 14 residues. Germline-derived CDR1 and CDR2 are SQVTM and ANQGSEA. Points on this clonotype: Its antigen is as yet unknown. Mismatch with germline at one junction end may stem from a read error.

Study-wide findings and caveats: Abundant beta clonotypes from cord blood had fewer insertions, unlike memory repertoires, which showed none.

This sequence originates from a newborn girl in good health. The source material was cord blood. The rearrangement uses TRBV29-1 and TRBJ2-5; D gene uncertain. In DNA, the CDR3 is TGCAGCGTTGAAGGGCAGTGGTACCAAGAGACCCTGTACTTC. It is translated as CSVEGQWYQETLYF.